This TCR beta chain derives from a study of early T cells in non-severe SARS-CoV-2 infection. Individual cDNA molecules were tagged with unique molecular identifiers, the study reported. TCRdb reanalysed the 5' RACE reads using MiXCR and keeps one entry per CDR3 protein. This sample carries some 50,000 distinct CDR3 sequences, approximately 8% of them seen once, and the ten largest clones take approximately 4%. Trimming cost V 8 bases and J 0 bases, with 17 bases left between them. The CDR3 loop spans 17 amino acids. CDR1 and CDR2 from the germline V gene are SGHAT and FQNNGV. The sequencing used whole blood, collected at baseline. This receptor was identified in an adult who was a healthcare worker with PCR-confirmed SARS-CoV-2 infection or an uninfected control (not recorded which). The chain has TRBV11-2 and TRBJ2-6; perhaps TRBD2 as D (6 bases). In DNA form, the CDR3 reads TGTGCCAGCGAAACGGGACTTTGGGGCTCTGGGGCCAACGTCCTGACTTTC. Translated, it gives CASETGLWGSGANVLTF.